Each of the 14 T cell receptor beta chains below was sequenced from the same sample in a study of CD8+ T cells in alopecia areata. Once RNA had been extracted, it was reverse transcribed into cDNA to act as the sequencing template. Profiling relied on immunoSEQ multiplex PCR, and the TCRdb table lists in-frame clones only, not all of them. The data contain 120,000 or so clones, 55% to 70% of them seen just once; the ten biggest clones take up around 3%. Sequenced sample: CD4+ T cells sorted from blood. These receptors came from a human donor in good health.

The V and J genes are TRBV4-1 and TRBJ2-7, with unresolved D. The CDR3 spans 14 residues. Germline CDR1 and CDR2: MGHRA and YSYEKL. The V end was cut by 0 bases, the J end by 4 bases, with 10 bases between. CDR3 protein: CASSQDALSYEQYF. CDR3 sequence (DNA): TGCGCCAGCAGCCAAGATGCGTTGAGTTACGAGCAGTACTTC.

The chain uses TRBV4-1 and TRBJ1-1; D not resolved. The CDR3 totals 14 residues. Trimming left V 4 bases short and J 5 bases short, with 14 bases between. Germline V CDR1 and CDR2: MGHRA, YSYEKL. As DNA, the CDR3 is TGCGCCAGCAGCCTTAGCCCCGTGGAAACTGAAGCTTTCTTT. Protein: CASSLSPVETEAFF.

In this sample, this clone turned up a few times. The chain combines TRBV27 with TRBJ1-6; D not resolved. In germline, CDR1 is MNHEY, CDR2 SMNVEV (reference sequence). V gave up 8 bases and J gave up 9 bases, with 14 bases separating them. This CDR3 is 13 amino acids long. CDR3: CASYLRRGSPLHF. DNA for the CDR3: TGTGCCAGCTACCTACGACGGGGTTCACCCCTCCACTTT.

This clone came up a few times. The rearrangement links TRBV7-9 to TRBJ1-1; tentative D call: TRBD1 (6 bases). Germline V gives CDR1 SEHNR, CDR2 FQNEAQ (reference sequence). The CDR3 has 14 amino acids. The V end lost 2 bases, the J end lost 1 base, and 8 bases lay between the germline ends. As DNA, the CDR3 is TGTGCCAGCAGCTTAAACAGGGAGAACACTGAAGCTTTCTTT. It codes for CASSLNRENTEAFF.

There are a few counts of this clone. V usage is TRBV29-1 and J usage is TRBJ1-2; tentative D call: TRBD1 (5 bases). The CDR3 contains 13 residues. CDR1 and CDR2 from the germline V gene are SQVTM and ANQGSEA. Trimming took off 4 bases at V and 1 base at J, with 10 bases between the two ends. The CDR3 DNA follows: TGCAGCGTTGCAGCGGACAATAACTATGGCTACACCTTC. Translating gives CSVAADNNYGYTF.

The chain uses TRBV2 and TRBJ1-1; 8 bases match TRBD1. The CDR3 is 14 residues long. Germline V gives CDR1 SNHLY, CDR2 FYNNEI. V dropped 6 bases and J dropped 5; count of bases not matched to a gene: 8. CDR3 nucleotide sequence: TGTGCCAGCAGGGACAGGGTTCGGTGGACTGAAGCTTTCTTT. Its protein product is CASRDRVRWTEAFF. The whole variable domain, remainder taken from reference TRBV2 and TRBJ1-1, is EPEVTQTPSHQVTQMGQEVILRCVPISNHLYFYWYRQILGQKVEFLVSFYNNEISEKSEIFDDQFSVERPDGSNFTLKIRSTKLEDSAMYFCASRDRVRWTEAFFGQGTRLTVV.

This chain links TRBV2 with TRBJ1-4, with TRBD1 matching over 8 bases. Germline V gives CDR1 SNHLY, CDR2 FYNNEI. V dropped 5 bases and J dropped 5; count of bases not matched to a gene: 7. The CDR3 is made up of 15 amino acids. The CDR3 reads CASSPTGGSNEKLFF. The CDR3 bases are TGTGCCAGCAGTCCCACAGGGGGTTCAAATGAAAAACTGTTTTTT. The full variable domain, its missing parts supplied by reference TRBV2 and TRBJ1-4, is EPEVTQTPSHQVTQMGQEVILRCVPISNHLYFYWYRQILGQKVEFLVSFYNNEISEKSEIFDDQFSVERPDGSNFTLKIRSTKLEDSAMYFCASSPTGGSNEKLFFGSGTQLSVL.

The count of this clone is one. The chain links TRBV7-9 to TRBJ1-2, with TRBD1 as a possible D gene (5 bases). The germline V and J ends were trimmed by 5 bases and 0 bases, with 16 bases remaining between them. The germline CDR1 and CDR2 sequences are SEHNR and FQNEAQ (reference sequence). This CDR3 comprises 16 residues. This CDR3 reads CASSIGSGEANYGYTF. The DNA for the CDR3 is TGTGCCAGCAGCATCGGTTCGGGGGAAGCTAACTATGGCTACACCTTC.

The chain has TRBV23-1 and TRBJ2-4, with 8 bases identical to TRBD1. TRBV23-1 carries the ORF label, with uncertain function. The CDR3 spans 14 residues. Germline trimming cut 6 bases from V and 6 bases from J; bases unmatched to any gene: 7. The CDR3 spells CASRGDRTVNIQYF. The CDR3 nucleotides are TGCGCCAGCAGGGGGGACAGGACGGTAAACATTCAGTACTTC.

The CDR3 reads CASSLVAGQTFYEQYF. For the CDR3, the DNA is TGTGCCAGCAGCTTAGTGGCTGGACAGACCTTCTACGAGCAGTACTTC. The gene calls are TRBV11-2 and TRBJ2-7, with D possibly TRBD1 on 6 matching bases. Germline values: CDR1 SGHAT, CDR2 FQNNGV. V was clipped by 1 base and J by 3 bases, with 16 bases between them. This CDR3 contains 16 residues.

The chain combines TRBV30 with TRBJ1-1; D might be TRBD1 (6 bases). Trimming took 3 bases from V and 6 from J, leaving 11 bases between them. The CDR3 length is 12 residues. Looked up from germline, CDR1 is GTSNPN and CDR2 is SVGIG (reference sequence). The CDR3 spells CAWSPGASEAFF. In nucleotides, the CDR3 is TGTGCCTGGAGCCCAGGGGCCTCTGAAGCTTTCTTT.

J is TRBJ2-6 and V is TRBV15; no firm D call. The V end lost 3 bases, the J end lost 1 base, and 10 bases lay between the germline ends. Germline V CDR1 and CDR2: LNHNV, YYDKDF (reference sequence). This CDR3 spans 16 amino acids. CDR3 DNA: TGTGCCACCAGCAGTCATCAGAGGTCTGGGGCCAACGTCCTGACTTTC. Its translation: CATSSHQRSGANVLTF.

The chain joins TRBV4-1 to TRBJ1-5, with D perhaps TRBD1 (5 bases). Germline V gene lookup returns CDR1 MGHRA and CDR2 YSYEKL. The CDR3 extends over 15 amino acids. The ends were cut back, 3 bases at V and 6 bases at J, with 15 bases in the middle. The CDR3 region is CASSHWSSGVQPQHF. The CDR3 bases are TGCGCCAGCAGCCATTGGTCCTCGGGGGTTCAGCCCCAGCATTTT.

This clone was recorded a few times. The chain combines TRBV18 with TRBJ2-3, with D tentatively TRBD1 or TRBD2 (5 bases each). The V end lost 6 bases, the J end lost 15 bases, and 25 bases lay between the germline ends. Per the germline V gene, CDR1 is KGHSH and CDR2 is LQKENI. The CDR3 extends over 14 amino acids. The CDR3, as DNA: TGTGCCAGCTCTCCAAACCGGGACGGTGGTGGAGGCTATTTT. This translates into CASSPNRDGGGGYF.